Described below is a single T cell receptor (beta chain) sequence and its context. There is no known antigen for this receptor. No quality values exist for individual bases; no much larger clone is one base distant. This sample stems from a study of cytotoxic CD8 clonotypes in ibrutinib-treated CLL listed by TCRdb under 2021. Regarding the research as a whole: In this cohort, around 14 patients were treatment-naive and under 13 were relapsed/refractory, while about 17 had unmutated IGHV. Responses were partial in some 24 patients and complete in 2; after median 68 months follow-up, about 14 stayed in remission and roughly twelve progressed. Response samples were obtained after a median of around 11 months of treatment, with a range of roughly 6 to 40 months. Of the approximately 90 people in the trial, approximately 26 had longitudinal samples available. Samples averaged roughly 280,000 productive templates and 94,082 productive rearrangements. Cryopreserved peripheral blood mononuclear cells were obtained prior to treatment, at the time of response, and at either disease progression or sustained remission. Patients were still on ibrutinib when every remission and progressive disease sample was collected.

The goal of deep resolution MiSeq sequencing was a depth between 1 in 1 million and 1 in 200,000 T cells, and coverage averaged 10x per clonotype. TCR beta libraries were generated with the immunoSEQ hsTCRB Kit. As for how the authors treated the data: ImmunoSEQ Data Assistant and ImmunoSEQ Analyzer were used for data analysis, and V, D and J genes were assigned according to IMGT definitions. Clonality, which ranges from 0 to 1, was calculated as one minus the normalized Shannon entropy of productive rearrangement frequencies. Only overrepresented clonotypes making up at least 0.05% of each patient's repertoire were included in the public clonotype analysis. About a dozen age-matched healthy donor repertoires from immuneACCESS were used as controls for clonality. The table was pulled from immuneACCESS by TCRdb, which kept in-frame rearrangements only. Such tables lose some clones; where checked, under half of the loss comes from unresolved V genes, and the rest has no known cause. Clonal size and the V and J genes are those of that table, whereas D and trimming came from the DNA. For this sample there are approximately 70,000 clones; around 84% appear just once. Roughly 7.1% of the sample comes from the top ten.

Broad study findings and their caveats: Public clonotypes were found to be uncommon and were observed to contract or remain stable during treatment; the increase in clonality was shown to reflect expansion of private clonotypes at ibrutinib response. Clonality increased at ibrutinib response, stayed stable in sustained remission, and fell back toward baseline at progression. Sampling times were not matched between patients in sustained remission and patients whose disease was progressing, and lymph node repertoires were not examined. Baseline clonality was found to be higher than that of age-matched healthy donors and was strongly correlated with circulating CD8+ T-cell counts.

V is clipped by 5 bases and J by 5 bases, and the sequence between their germline boundaries is 15 bases long. Inclusive of the bounding cysteine and phenylalanine, the CDR3 is 14 residues long. Just CDR3 DNA is preserved here, 42 bases in frame from base 1. The germline V gene (reference sequence) specifies MNHEY as CDR1 and SMNVEV as CDR2. Per the publication, the time point label means: progressive disease on ibrutinib. For TCR beta library preparation, roughly 2 micrograms of genomic DNA were extracted from the cryopreserved PBMCs. High-throughput TCR beta sequencing was performed on longitudinal blood samples from CLL patients receiving ibrutinib monotherapy. The patients were enrolled in a single-center, open-label phase 2 trial of ibrutinib monotherapy.

Here the sequenced sample was PBMCs, taken at disease progression, from a patient treated with ibrutinib. The chain was built from TRBV27 and TRBJ1-2; TRBD1 might be the D gene, on 6 matching bases. The receptor was isolated from a human donor with chronic lymphocytic leukemia. The nucleotide sequence reads as follows: TGTGCCAGCAGTCCCGGGACATCGGTATATGGCTACACCTTC. Translated, it gives CASSPGTSVYGYTF.